This T cell receptor beta chain emerged from a study of cytomegalovirus exposure and HLA in healthy donors. For the study at large: A later analysis reported the same platform for the 90 to 150 validation repertoires and the roughly 630 first-cohort repertoires.

The data were produced by immunoSEQ multiplex PCR, yet TCRdb's version contains in-frame clones alone and is incomplete. This sample has 70,000 to 90,000 clones, with just under 85% found just once. Regarding the study as a whole: There were around 160 TCR beta chains listed as cytomegalovirus-associated.

In regard to this clone: Its antigen remains unidentified.

The CDR3 loop spans 13 amino acids. Germline CDR1 MNHNY, CDR2 SVGAGI (reference sequence). V shed 2 bases and J shed 11 bases, with 13 bases lying between them. The TCR comes from a man aged 30-40 years in good health and CMV-seronegative. The chain carries TRBV6-6 and TRBJ1-5; no clear D. Sequences were obtained from PBMCs. The CDR3 coding sequence is TGTGCCAGCAGTTACCCCCTGTTATCGGCCCAGCATTTT. Protein product: CASSYPLLSAQHF.